A single T cell receptor (beta chain) is shown here with its context. Its target is not known. The CDR3 consists of 13 residues. CDR1 is SNHLY and CDR2 is FYNNEI in the germline V gene. Trimming removed 6 bases at V and 3 bases at J, with 11 bases between. The sample comes from a study of shared clonotypes between healthy human individuals. Study-level results: Sharing across four donors was highest in naive CD4 (around 5%) and lowest in memory CD8 (around 0.4%). As a rule, naive subsets had a larger estimated richness than memory subsets.

The naive CD8 population came from CD45RO-negative cells selected for CCR7, without terminally differentiated effector memory CD45RA+ cells. Samples underwent the assay at deep level. Data came from immunoSEQ multiplex PCR; TCRdb stores just in-frame clones and leaves some out. The sample includes some 2,000,000 clones, about 95% seen only once; the top ten take 0.9% to 1.3%. This sequence joins TRBV2 and TRBJ1-1, with TRBD1 as a possible D gene (5 bases). Sequencing was done on a sample of naive CD8+ T cells sorted from blood. The TCR was taken from a man aged 18 to 30 in good health. The CDR3 loop is CASSVGVYTEAFF. The CDR3 DNA reads TGTGCCAGCAGCGTGGGGGTTTACACTGAAGCTTTCTTT. Full variable domain (outside the CDR3, taken from reference TRBV2 and TRBJ1-1): EPEVTQTPSHQVTQMGQEVILRCVPISNHLYFYWYRQILGQKVEFLVSFYNNEISEKSEIFDDQFSVERPDGSNFTLKIRSTKLEDSAMYFCASSVGVYTEAFFGQGTRLTVV.